This TCR beta chain was sequenced in a study of blood T cell repertoires in COVID-19. Germline CDR1 MNHEY, CDR2 SVGEGT. Trimming took 6 bases from V and 3 from J; bases not matched to a gene: 1. The CDR3 is 13 residues long. The sample holds a few counts of this clone. The table came from immunoSEQ multiplex PCR; TCRdb's copy has only in-frame clones and leaves some out. The sample shows fewer than 300,000 clones, roughly 85% of them seen only once. This TCR derives from a woman aged 18-29 years with acute or convalescent COVID-19. This chain connects TRBV6-2 or TRBV6-3 to TRBJ1-2; 10 bases map to TRBD1. Sequencing was performed on peripheral blood. The CDR3 region is CASSGTGDYGYTF. The CDR3 DNA reads TGTGCCAGCAGCGGGACAGGGGACTATGGCTACACCTTC.